This TCR beta chain was recovered during a study of CD8 T cell repertoires and HIV-1 epitope variants (dated by TCRdb to the early 2020s). Study-wide context: T cells were stimulated in separate culture wells with each of twenty-five peptides representing autologous and known Gag and Nef epitope variants. A CMV, EBV and flu peptide pool, the Ebola AY9 epitope as negative control, and a no-peptide well were included as control conditions. The epitopes tested were three Gag epitope families plus Nef HW9 and YT9. T cells were enriched with the EasySep Human T Cell Enrichment Kit and co-cultured with equal numbers of autologous T cell-negative cells as antigen-presenting cells. Cultures ran for 10 to 11 days in IMDM with gentamicin, with half-media changes on days 3 and 7 adding IL-2, IL-7 and IL-15. An aliquot of 1M T cells was saved as an uncultured baseline condition, separate from the 75 to 100 T cell cultures. Running each culture condition in triplicate, except for one peptide done in duplicate, gave a total of about 91 T cell cultures.

The EasySep Human CD8+ T Cell Enrichment Kit was used on day 10 to isolate CD8+ T cells from every culture. Sequencing of TCR beta CDR3 regions was performed at survey depth on the immunoSEQ platform. The QIAamp DNA micro kit was used to extract genomic DNA from every cultured and uncultured CD8+ T cell population. The authors' pipeline ran thus. Any sample with under 5,000 productive reads was excluded, and this exclusion removed about 6% of the 75 cultures stimulated with HIV peptides. Sequences were trimmed to CDR3 by a MANAFEST web app, and nonproductive sequences, CDR3s under 5 amino acids, and sequences not starting with C or ending with F/W were removed. To count as antigen-specific, a clonotype had to be expanded in at least 2 of 3 replicates compared with the no-peptide control at FDR 0.01, and only within one epitope family. In addition, a specific clonotype needed a frequency at least fivefold higher than in wells stimulated with peptides from other epitope families. Drawn from immuneACCESS, this table holds only the in-frame rearrangements with V and J called that TCRdb kept. Clones are partly lost; checked studies trace under half to an unresolved V gene and leave the rest unexplained. V, J and clone size were drawn from that table, and D and trimming were deduced from the DNA. This sample holds approximately 5,700 clones; about 67% were observed only once. The top ten hold nearly 45% of the sample.

According to the germline V gene, CDR1 reads SGDLS and CDR2 reads YYNGEE. V sheds 0 bases and J sheds 3 bases, leaving 11 bases between their ends. The CDR3 goes from the cysteine to the phenylalanine over 15 residues. The sequence is cut down to CDR3 DNA, 45 bases in frame from base 1. Summary of the overall study and its limitations: The study identified roughly nine antigen-specific TCR beta clonotypes, roughly 6 of which appeared to be cross-reactive for autologous or known escape epitope variants. About five clonotypes recognized the Nef KF9 family and one the HW9 family, with no responses to the TAALDMSHF plasma variant. The assay identified only TCR beta chains and indicated proliferation in response to antigen, without indicating T cell function or cytokine profile.

As regards this clone: Its target antigen remains unknown. Qualities for individual bases were not recorded, and no much larger clone is one base off.

Rearrangement joined TRBV9 to TRBJ2-3; TRBD1 might be the D gene, on 6 matching bases. The clonotype was recovered from a male donor with HIV. Sequencing was done on a sample of cultured CD8+ T cells derived from PBMCs. The sequence in DNA is TGTGCCAGCAGCGTAGGATGGGGGCTTACAGATACGCAGTATTTT. Its product reads: CASSVGWGLTDTQYF.